This TCR beta chain was obtained from a study of Ad26.COV2.S vaccination and SARS-CoV-2 variants. The wider study: Within the COV1001 Ad26.COV2.S trial arm, the donor was enrolled. Ad26.COV2.S given intramuscularly, once or twice 56 days apart. Findings and caveats of the study: There was a possibility that the TCR breadth and depth analyses underestimated total T cell responses. People who got the vaccine or the placebo had similar non-spike TCR breadth.

Treatment in this sample: approximately 18 received Ad26.COV2.S at low or high dose, single or two shots; about 5 received placebo; per-sample allocation not given. At day 63 after the first vaccine or placebo injection, samples were drawn. Sequencing was performed with immunoSEQ multiplex PCR; in TCRdb, only in-frame clones are kept and a portion is missing. The table shows some 330,000 clones, with approximately 87% occurring only once. V was trimmed by 4 bases and J by 0 bases, leaving 13 bases between them. The CDR3 is made up of 16 amino acids. Germline V CDR1 and CDR2: LNHDA, SQIVND (reference sequence). As concerns this clone: The target antigen is unknown.

The chain employs TRBV19 and TRBJ1-3; D gene uncertain. The sample in question was peripheral blood, obtained in a trial of Ad26.COV2.S vaccine versus placebo. This sequence was found in a person aged 18 to 65 who received the Ad26.COV2.S COVID-19 vaccine or a placebo. In nucleotides, the CDR3 is TGTGCCAGTAGTAGCCAAGAGCGCCTCTCTGGAAACACCATATATTTT. Residues: CASSSQERLSGNTIYF.